This T cell receptor beta chain comes out of a study of human T cells and chemical hapten exposure. Points from the study as a whole: TCRs above 1 in 1000 frequency did not change with DPC sensitization.

The ends were cut back, 4 bases at V and 6 bases at J, with 17 bases in the middle. In germline, CDR1 is SGHRS, CDR2 YFSETQ. The CDR3 length is 15 residues. Library construction involved attaching unique molecular identifiers to individual cDNA molecules, which allowed quantitative, reproducible TCR counting. TCRdb passed the reads through MiXCR, listing each CDR3 protein once. Here the sample spans 120,000 or so distinct CDR3 sequences, around 8.5% being singletons. Unfractionated whole blood served as the source for total RNA extraction. This clonotype turned up a few times. Its antigen is currently unknown.

The sample comprised whole blood. The genes are TRBV5-1 and TRBJ2-1; maybe TRBD1 (6 bases). The clonotype comes from a human donor in good health. Some clones in this sample may be carry-over from other donors' samples. The CDR3 protein is CASSREGEPPNEQFF. The CDR3 nucleotides are TGCGCCAGCAGCCGCGAGGGGGAGCCACCCAATGAGCAGTTCTTC.